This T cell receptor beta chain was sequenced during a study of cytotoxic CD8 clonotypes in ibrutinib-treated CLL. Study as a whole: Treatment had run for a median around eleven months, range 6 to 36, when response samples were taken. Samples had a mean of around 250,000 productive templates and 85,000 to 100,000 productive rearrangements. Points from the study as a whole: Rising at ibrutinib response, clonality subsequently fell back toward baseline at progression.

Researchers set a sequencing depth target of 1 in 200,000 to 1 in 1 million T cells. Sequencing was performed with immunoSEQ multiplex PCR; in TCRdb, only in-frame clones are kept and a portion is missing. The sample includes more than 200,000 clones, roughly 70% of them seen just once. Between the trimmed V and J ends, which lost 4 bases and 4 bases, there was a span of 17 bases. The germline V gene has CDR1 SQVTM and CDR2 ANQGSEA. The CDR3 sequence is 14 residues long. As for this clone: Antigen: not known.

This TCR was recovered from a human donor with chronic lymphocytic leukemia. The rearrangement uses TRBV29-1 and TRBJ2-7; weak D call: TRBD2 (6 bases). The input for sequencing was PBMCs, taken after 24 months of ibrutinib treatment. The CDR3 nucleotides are TGCAGCGTTGGGAGGGTGGGGACTCGGTACGAGCAGTACTTC. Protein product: CSVGRVGTRYEQYF.